The 29 T cell receptor beta chains reported below all come from one sample, sequenced in a study of beta chain features in type 1 diabetes. Expressed TCRB transcripts were sequenced because the isolated RNA had all been reverse transcribed beforehand. This table comes from immunoSEQ multiplex PCR, and its TCRdb copy is limited to in-frame clones, with some not included. The sample records 250,000 to 350,000 clones, around 13% being singletons. The sequenced sample was central memory CD4+ T cells from blood. Receptor source: a man aged 25 to 40 in good health.

The chain joins TRBV7-2 to TRBJ2-7; D unclear. Between the trimmed V and J ends, which lost 3 bases and 7 bases, there was a span of 13 bases. Germline CDR1 reads SGHTA; CDR2 reads FQGNSA. The length of the CDR3 is 13 residues. CDR3 region: CASSLQGMGEQYV. CDR3 coding DNA: TGTGCCAGCAGCTTGCAAGGGATGGGGGAGCAGTACGTC.

V usage is TRBV29-1 and J usage is TRBJ1-1; tentatively, D is TRBD1 (5 bases). Germline lookup yields CDR1 SQVTM and CDR2 ANQGSEA. This CDR3 has 13 residues. V dropped 0 bases and J dropped 11 bases, with 16 bases sitting between them. This chain's CDR3 is CSVEDLLGRGAFF. The CDR3 DNA sequence: TGCAGCGTTGAAGATCTTTTGGGGCGAGGGGCTTTCTTT.

This clone was picked up a small number of times. V gene TRBV15 combines with J gene TRBJ2-3; 9 bases are a match to TRBD2. Germline CDR1 and CDR2: LNHNV and YYDKDF (reference sequence). V trimming: 9 bases; J trimming: 0 bases; junction bases outside the gene matches: 4. CDR3 length equals 14 residues. CDR3 amino acids: CATESGGSTDTQYF. Written as DNA, the CDR3 is TGTGCCACAGAAAGCGGGGGGAGCACAGATACGCAGTATTTT.

The chain employs TRBV12-5 and TRBJ1-1; D possibly corresponds to TRBD1 (5 bases). The CDR3 extends over 13 amino acids. Trimming stripped 6 bases from V and 1 base from J, with 9 bases between. Germline CDR1 reads LGHNT; CDR2 reads FRNRAP. The CDR3 sequence: CASGKTENTEAFF. The CDR3 region has the DNA TGTGCTAGTGGGAAGACAGAGAACACTGAAGCTTTCTTT.

A few counts support this clone. The chain has TRBV5-4 and TRBJ2-7; TRBD2 aligns across 12 bases. Germline V gene sequence: CDR1 SGHNT, CDR2 YYREEE (reference sequence). CDR3 length equals 16 residues. Unmatched junction bases numbered 5, after V lost 4 bases and J lost 0 bases. This CDR3 reads CASSQGLAGTSYEQYF. The CDR3 DNA sequence: TGTGCCAGCAGCCAGGGACTAGCGGGTACCTCCTACGAGCAGTACTTC.

This clone was observed a handful of times. The same CDR3 is also encoded by other DNA sequences in this sample. The V and J genes are TRBV11-2 and TRBJ2-1, with D possibly TRBD2 on 5 matching bases. The ends were cut back, 1 base at V and 3 bases at J, with 10 bases in the middle. The germline V gene has CDR1 SGHAT and CDR2 FQNNGV. The CDR3 extends over 15 amino acids. The CDR3 loop is CASSLGLAGYNEQFF. CDR3 sequence (DNA): TGTGCCAGCAGCTTAGGCCTAGCCGGCTACAATGAGCAGTTCTTC. Combining the CDR3 with reference TRBV11-2 and TRBJ2-1 gives the whole variable domain EAGVAQSPRYKIIEKRQSVAFWCNPISGHATLYWYQQILGQGPKLLIQFQNNGVVDDSQLPKDRFSAERLKGVDSTLKIQPAKLEDSAVYLCASSLGLAGYNEQFFGPGTRLTVL.

CDR3 in DNA: TGTGCCATCAGTGAGGCGACAGGGAGAGACACAGATACGCAGTATTTT. This codes for CAISEATGRDTDTQYF. The chain uses TRBV10-3 and TRBJ2-3; 7 bases are shared with TRBD1. Germline V gives CDR1 ENHRY, CDR2 SYGVKD. Trimming removed 2 bases from V and 2 bases from J; junction bases left unmatched: 7. The CDR3 extends over 16 amino acids.

Written as DNA, the CDR3 is TGTGCCTGGGACATGGGCGGGGGTCAGCCCCAGCATTTT. It translates to CAWDMGGGQPQHF. This sequence joins TRBV30 and TRBJ1-5; a weak D match, TRBD1 (5 bases). This CDR3 comprises 13 residues. Per germline, CDR1 GTSNPN and CDR2 SVGIG (reference sequence). Deletions cut 5 bases from V and 6 bases from J, with 14 bases between.

V is TRBV4-3 and J is TRBJ2-1, with 7 nucleotides matching TRBD2. With V trimmed by 0 bases and J by 8 bases, 10 bases remained unmatched. Germline V gene lookup returns CDR1 LGHNA and CDR2 YSLEER. This CDR3 has 16 residues. The CDR3 bases are TGCGCCAGCAGCCAAGATATCGGCGGGAGAGGCGATGAGCAGTTCTTC. Its translation: CASSQDIGGRGDEQFF.

This clone has a handful of counts. The genes are TRBV7-2 and TRBJ1-1; D is unresolved. Germline V gene lookup returns CDR1 SGHTA and CDR2 FQGNSA. The CDR3 totals 14 residues. Between the trimmed V and J ends, which lost 1 base and 4 bases, there was a span of 10 bases. The CDR3 reads CASSLGRLPTEAFF. The CDR3 DNA is TGTGCCAGCAGCTTAGGCAGGCTCCCCACTGAAGCTTTCTTT. The full variable domain, its missing parts supplied by reference TRBV7-2 and TRBJ1-1, is GAGVSQSPSNKVTEKGKDVELRCDPISGHTALYWYRQSLGQGLEFLIYFQGNSAPDKSGLPSDRFSAERTGGSVSTLTIQRTQQEDSAVYLCASSLGRLPTEAFFGQGTRLTVV.

This clone was seen more than once but under ten times. The rearrangement links TRBV2 to TRBJ2-3; unclear D gene. Germline V gene data show CDR1 as SNHLY and CDR2 as FYNNEI. The CDR3 sequence is 13 residues long. Trimming removed 8 bases at V and 3 bases at J, with 12 bases between. CDR3 bases: TGTGCCAGCGCAGCCATAGGGACAGATACGCAGTATTTT. Protein: CASAAIGTDTQYF.

The gene calls are TRBV2 and TRBJ2-1, with TRBD2 matching 7 bases. Looked up from germline, CDR1 is SNHLY and CDR2 is FYNNEI. The V segment lost 3 bases and the J segment 10 bases; nucleotides outside the gene matches: 12. The CDR3 consists of 15 residues. The CDR3 loop is CASSELAGRASEQFF. In DNA, the CDR3 is TGTGCCAGCAGTGAGTTAGCGGGCCGTGCTTCGGAGCAGTTCTTC.

The sample holds a few counts of this clone. This rearrangement joins TRBV19 to TRBJ2-1, with 12 bases that match TRBD1. Germline CDR1 reads LNHDA; CDR2 reads SQIVND (reference sequence). The J segment lost 7 bases and the V segment lost 4 bases, leaving 5 bases of the junction unmatched. This CDR3 contains 15 residues. Here the CDR3 DNA reads TGTGCCAGTAGTAAGGGACAGGGGGCGAGTAATGAGCAGTTCTTC. Protein: CASSKGQGASNEQFF. Together with reference TRBV19 and TRBJ2-1, the CDR3 gives the full variable domain: DGGITQSPKYLFRKEGQNVTLSCEQNLNHDAMYWYRQDPGQGLRLIYYSQIVNDFQKGDIAEGYSVSREKKESFPLTVTSAQKNPTAFYLCASSKGQGASNEQFFGPGTRLTVL.

This clone was observed a few times. The J gene is TRBJ2-1, the V gene TRBV27, with 12 bases fitting TRBD2. The junction had 7 bases not matched to a gene; V was cut back by 3 bases and J by 7 bases. Germline loops: CDR1 MNHEY, CDR2 SMNVEV (reference sequence). This CDR3 has 16 residues. CDR3 sequence: CASSFAGLAGLNEQFF. As DNA, the CDR3 is TGTGCCAGCAGTTTTGCCGGACTAGCGGGGTTGAATGAGCAGTTCTTC.

The J gene is TRBJ1-4, the V gene TRBV11-2; 7 bases line up with TRBD1. J lost 10 bases, V lost 2 bases, and 7 bases had no gene match. This CDR3 spans 14 amino acids. Germline assignment: CDR1 SGHAT and CDR2 FQNNGV. CDR3 nucleotide sequence: TGTGCCAGCAGCTTACTCAGAGACAGGGCAAAACTGTTTTTT. This sequence encodes CASSLLRDRAKLFF.

Only a few counts were recorded for this clone. The chain employs TRBV30 and TRBJ2-3; 8 bases agree with TRBD2. This CDR3 spans 15 amino acids. Germline V CDR1 and CDR2: GTSNPN, SVGIG (reference sequence). The J segment lost 2 bases and the V segment lost 5 bases, leaving 9 bases of the junction unmatched. The CDR3 DNA is TGTGCCTGGGCTCGAGGACTAGCTTCCACAGATACGCAGTATTTT. Its translation is CAWARGLASTDTQYF.

The rearrangement joins TRBV10-2 to TRBJ1-1; D might be TRBD1 (6 bases). The V gene lost 6 bases and the J gene lost 1 base, with 6 bases spanning the gap. This CDR3 spans 12 amino acids. Per the germline V gene, CDR1 is WSHSY and CDR2 is SAAADI. The CDR3 DNA is TGCGCCAGCAGACAGGGGAACACTGAAGCTTTCTTT. The encoded protein is CASRQGNTEAFF.

The chain joins TRBV9 to TRBJ2-2, with D maybe TRBD1 (6 bases). The CDR3 length is 15 residues. CDR1 SGDLS and CDR2 YYNGEE come from the germline V gene. V was pared by 2 bases and J by 4 bases, with 12 bases between. CDR3 protein: CASSVATGPTGELFF. The CDR3 DNA sequence: TGTGCCAGCAGCGTCGCGACAGGCCCCACCGGGGAGCTGTTTTTT.

V usage is TRBV7-9 and J usage is TRBJ1-1, with D maybe TRBD1 (5 bases). Trimming removed 0 bases at V and 7 bases at J, with 6 bases between. Germline V lookup: CDR1 SEHNR, CDR2 FQNEAQ (reference sequence). This CDR3 has 12 amino acids. CDR3 in DNA: TGTGCCAGCAGCTTAGCGGGGGGTGAAGCTTTCTTT. Amino acid sequence: CASSLAGGEAFF.

The gene calls are TRBV11-2 and TRBJ2-5; 10 positions agree with TRBD2. Germline lookup yields CDR1 SGHAT and CDR2 FQNNGV. V shed 5 bases and J 5 bases; nucleotides not matched to a gene: 8. The CDR3 totals 15 residues. Here the CDR3 DNA reads TGTGCCAGCAGCCTGCAGCGGGGGGGCCTGGAGACCCAGTACTTC. This translates into CASSLQRGGLETQYF.

The chain recombines TRBV30 with TRBJ2-1; TRBD1 agrees at 7 bases. The junction had 5 bases not matched to a gene; V was cut back by 2 bases and J by 10 bases. This CDR3 comprises 12 residues. Germline V lookup: CDR1 GTSNPN, CDR2 SVGIG (reference sequence). CDR3 region: CAWSTGTAEQFF. The CDR3 nucleotides are TGTGCCTGGAGTACCGGGACAGCGGAGCAGTTCTTC.

The genes are TRBV19 and TRBJ1-5; the D is unclear. V shed 4 bases and J shed 2 bases, with 12 bases lying between them. Germline V lookup: CDR1 LNHDA, CDR2 SQIVND (reference sequence). The CDR3 runs to 15 residues. DNA of the CDR3: TGTGCCAGTAGTAGGGGTGGGGTGCGCAATCAGCCCCAGCATTTT. Translation gives CASSRGGVRNQPQHF.

The gene calls are TRBV30 and TRBJ2-1, with TRBD2 as a possible D gene (6 bases). Looked up from germline, CDR1 is GTSNPN and CDR2 is SVGIG (reference sequence). This CDR3 has 14 amino acids. V lost 2 bases and J lost 9, with 17 bases in between. The CDR3 bases are TGTGCCTGGAGTAGGATGGGGACTTTACCTGAGCAGTTCTTC. Encoded protein: CAWSRMGTLPEQFF.

This chain uses TRBV6-5 with TRBJ2-5, with 8 bases fitting TRBD1. The J call may be wrong; the DNA end is better matched by TRBJ2-7. This CDR3 has 15 residues. Germline CDR1 and CDR2: MNHEY and SVGAGI. The CDR3 DNA is TGTGCCAGCAGTTACTCGACAGGGGATACCTACGAGCAGTACTTC. This sequence encodes CASSYSTGDTYEQYF.

The V gene is TRBV11-2, the J gene TRBJ2-2; no clear D. This CDR3 has 13 residues. Germline V gives CDR1 SGHAT, CDR2 FQNNGV. Trimming pared 3 bases from V and 4 bases from J, leaving 6 bases between. The CDR3 protein is CASSFEGTGELFF. CDR3 DNA: TGTGCCAGCAGCTTTGAAGGCACCGGGGAGCTGTTTTTT. Full variable domain (missing parts from reference TRBV11-2 and TRBJ2-2): EAGVAQSPRYKIIEKRQSVAFWCNPISGHATLYWYQQILGQGPKLLIQFQNNGVVDDSQLPKDRFSAERLKGVDSTLKIQPAKLEDSAVYLCASSFEGTGELFFGEGSRLTVL.

For the CDR3, the DNA is TGCGCCAGCAGCCAAGAATTCTATATCGAAACTGGGGCCAACGTCCTGACTTTC. Protein sequence: CASSQEFYIETGANVLTF. This chain uses TRBV4-3 with TRBJ2-6, with D hard to call. V lost 0 bases, J lost 2 bases, and 14 bases lay in between. Germline loops: CDR1 LGHNA, CDR2 YSLEER. The CDR3 loop spans 18 amino acids.

This clone has ten or more counts. This sequence joins TRBV5-5 and TRBJ2-7; D gene unclear. The V gene's germline CDR1 is SGHKS and CDR2 YYEKEE (reference sequence). Deletions cut 4 bases from V and 0 bases from J, with 17 bases between. This CDR3 region has 16 residues. DNA for the CDR3: TGTGCCAGCAGCCAAGTGGTCAGTAGAACCTCCTACGAGCAGTACGTC. Translation gives CASSQVVSRTSYEQYV.

This clone was detected ten times or more. The same CDR3 can be traced to other DNA sequences in this sample. This sequence joins TRBV11-2 and TRBJ2-1, with D unclear. V dropped 1 base and J dropped 9 bases, with 10 bases sitting between them. This CDR3 region has 13 residues. Germline-derived CDR1 and CDR2 are SGHAT and FQNNGV. CDR3 in amino acids: CASSLVGDGEQFF. Written as DNA, the CDR3 is TGTGCCAGCAGCTTAGTTGGTGACGGTGAGCAGTTCTTC.

This clone appeared a few times. V and J are TRBV10-3 and TRBJ2-7; TRBD2 matches 9 bases. The CDR3 runs 20 residues. Germline V CDR1 and CDR2: ENHRY, SYGVKD. The ends lost 4 bases at V and 5 bases at J; junction bases unmatched: 24. CDR3: CAISGTSLAGIMLIPNEQYV. The DNA of the CDR3 is TGTGCCATCAGTGGCACATCCCTAGCGGGAATAATGTTGATTCCTAACGAGCAGTACGTC.